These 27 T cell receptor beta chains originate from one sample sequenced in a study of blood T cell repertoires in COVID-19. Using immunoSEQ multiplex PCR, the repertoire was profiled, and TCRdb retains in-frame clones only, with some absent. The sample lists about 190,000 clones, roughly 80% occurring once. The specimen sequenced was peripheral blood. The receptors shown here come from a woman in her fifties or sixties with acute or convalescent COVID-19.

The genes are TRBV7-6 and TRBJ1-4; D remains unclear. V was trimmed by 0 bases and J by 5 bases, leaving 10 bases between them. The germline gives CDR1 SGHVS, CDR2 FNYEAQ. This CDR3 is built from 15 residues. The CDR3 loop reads CASSLAQAVNEKLFF. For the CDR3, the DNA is TGTGCCAGCAGCTTAGCCCAGGCAGTCAATGAAAAACTGTTTTTT.

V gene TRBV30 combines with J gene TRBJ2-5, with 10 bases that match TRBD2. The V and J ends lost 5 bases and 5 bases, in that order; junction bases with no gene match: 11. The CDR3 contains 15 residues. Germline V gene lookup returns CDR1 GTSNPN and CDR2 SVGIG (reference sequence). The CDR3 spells CAWGGASGRHETQYF. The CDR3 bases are TGTGCCTGGGGAGGGGCTAGCGGGAGACACGAGACCCAGTACTTC.

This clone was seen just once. The CDR3 region is CASSPYVTGELFF. CDR3 coding DNA: TGTGCCAGTAGTCCTTATGTGACCGGGGAGCTGTTTTTT. This rearrangement joins TRBV19 to TRBJ2-2, with D unresolved. Trimming cost V 5 bases and J 5 bases, with 9 bases left between them. The CDR3 contains 13 residues. From germline, CDR1 is LNHDA and CDR2 SQIVND (reference sequence). Full variable domain (outside the CDR3, taken from reference TRBV19 and TRBJ2-2): DGGITQSPKYLFRKEGQNVTLSCEQNLNHDAMYWYRQDPGQGLRLIYYSQIVNDFQKGDIAEGYSVSREKKESFPLTVTSAQKNPTAFYLCASSPYVTGELFFGEGSRLTVL.

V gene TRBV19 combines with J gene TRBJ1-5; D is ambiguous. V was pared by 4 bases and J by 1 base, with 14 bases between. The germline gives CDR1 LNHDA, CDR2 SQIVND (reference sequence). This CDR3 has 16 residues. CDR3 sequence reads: CASSTILAVSNQPQHF. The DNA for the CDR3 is TGTGCCAGTAGTACAATTCTGGCGGTAAGCAATCAGCCCCAGCATTTT. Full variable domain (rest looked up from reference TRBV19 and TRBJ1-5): DGGITQSPKYLFRKEGQNVTLSCEQNLNHDAMYWYRQDPGQGLRLIYYSQIVNDFQKGDIAEGYSVSREKKESFPLTVTSAQKNPTAFYLCASSTILAVSNQPQHFGDGTRLSIL.

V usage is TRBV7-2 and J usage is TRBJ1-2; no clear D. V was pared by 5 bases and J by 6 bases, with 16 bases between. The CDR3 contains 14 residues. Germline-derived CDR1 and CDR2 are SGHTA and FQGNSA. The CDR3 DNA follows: TGTGCCAGCAGCCCCCCAAGGCCGGGAGATGGCTACACCTTC. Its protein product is CASSPPRPGDGYTF.

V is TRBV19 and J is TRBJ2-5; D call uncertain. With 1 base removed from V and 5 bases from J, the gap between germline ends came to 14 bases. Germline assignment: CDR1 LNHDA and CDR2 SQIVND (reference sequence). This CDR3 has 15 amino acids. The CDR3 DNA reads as TGTGCCAGTAGTATAGTAGGCAGTTTCGGGGAGACCCAGTACTTC. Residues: CASSIVGSFGETQYF. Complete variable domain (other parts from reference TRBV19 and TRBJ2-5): DGGITQSPKYLFRKEGQNVTLSCEQNLNHDAMYWYRQDPGQGLRLIYYSQIVNDFQKGDIAEGYSVSREKKESFPLTVTSAQKNPTAFYLCASSIVGSFGETQYFGPGTRLLVL.

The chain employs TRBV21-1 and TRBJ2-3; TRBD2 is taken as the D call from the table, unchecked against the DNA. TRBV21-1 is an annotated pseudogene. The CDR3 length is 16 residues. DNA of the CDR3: TGTGCCAGCAGCCCCCGGGGGGGGGCCCTCACAGATACGCAGTATTTT. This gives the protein CASSPRGGALTDTQYF.

The CDR3, as DNA: TGCGCCAGCAGTGAACAGAGGGTTGGAGGCAATGAGCAGTTCTTC. Its translation is CASSEQRVGGNEQFF. The chain joins TRBV10-1 to TRBJ2-1, with TRBD2 as a possible D gene (5 bases). The ends were cut back, 3 bases at V and 6 bases at J, with 15 bases in the middle. CDR1 and CDR2 from the germline V gene are WNHNN and SYGVQD (reference sequence). The CDR3 length is 15 residues.

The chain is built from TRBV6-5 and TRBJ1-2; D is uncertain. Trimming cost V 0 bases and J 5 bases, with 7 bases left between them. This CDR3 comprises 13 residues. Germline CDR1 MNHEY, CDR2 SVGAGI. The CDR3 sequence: CASSYSNRYGYTF. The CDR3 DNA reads TGTGCCAGCAGTTACTCCAACAGATATGGCTACACCTTC.

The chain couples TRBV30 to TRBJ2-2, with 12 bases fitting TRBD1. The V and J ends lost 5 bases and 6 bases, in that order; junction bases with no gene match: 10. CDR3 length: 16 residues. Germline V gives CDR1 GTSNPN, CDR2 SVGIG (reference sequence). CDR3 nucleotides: TGTGCCTGGGATAATCCGGGACAGGGGGCCCCCGGGGAGCTGTTTTTT. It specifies CAWDNPGQGAPGELFF.

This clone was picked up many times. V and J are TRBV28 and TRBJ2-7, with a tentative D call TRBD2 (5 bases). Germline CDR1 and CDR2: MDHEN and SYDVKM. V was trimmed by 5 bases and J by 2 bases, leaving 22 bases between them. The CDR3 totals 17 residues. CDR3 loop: CASSLGRLRTGAYEQYF. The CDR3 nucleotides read TGTGCCAGCAGTCTGGGCCGCCTTAGGACTGGCGCCTACGAGCAGTACTTC.

The CDR3 protein is CASSSRGHNEKLFF. CDR3 DNA sequence: TGTGCCAGCAGCTCCCGTGGCCATAATGAAAAACTGTTTTTT. The chain uses TRBV3-1 (or the pseudogene TRBV3-2) and TRBJ1-4, with D uncertain. The CDR3 sequence is 14 residues long. Germline CDR1 is LGHDT and CDR2 is YNNKEL (reference sequence). The ends were cut back, 5 bases at V and 4 bases at J, with 11 bases in the middle.

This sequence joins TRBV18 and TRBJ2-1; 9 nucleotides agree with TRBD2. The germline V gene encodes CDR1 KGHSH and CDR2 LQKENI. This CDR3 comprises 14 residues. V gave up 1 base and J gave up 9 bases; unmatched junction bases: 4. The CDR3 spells CASSPLGLASEQFF. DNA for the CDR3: TGTGCCAGCTCACCACTAGGACTAGCGAGTGAGCAGTTCTTC.

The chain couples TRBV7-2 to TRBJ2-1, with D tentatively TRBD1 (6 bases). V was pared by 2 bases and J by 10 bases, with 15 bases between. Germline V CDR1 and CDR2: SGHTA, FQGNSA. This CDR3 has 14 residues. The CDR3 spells CASSLWGRMDEQFF. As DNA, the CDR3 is TGTGCCAGCAGCTTATGGGGGCGGATGGACGAGCAGTTCTTC.

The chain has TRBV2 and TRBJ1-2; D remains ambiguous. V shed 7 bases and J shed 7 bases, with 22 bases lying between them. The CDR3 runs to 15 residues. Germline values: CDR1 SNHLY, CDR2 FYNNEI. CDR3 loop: CASTLGGSNPSGYTF. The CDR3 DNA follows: TGTGCCAGCACCCTAGGTGGCTCAAATCCCTCTGGCTACACCTTC.

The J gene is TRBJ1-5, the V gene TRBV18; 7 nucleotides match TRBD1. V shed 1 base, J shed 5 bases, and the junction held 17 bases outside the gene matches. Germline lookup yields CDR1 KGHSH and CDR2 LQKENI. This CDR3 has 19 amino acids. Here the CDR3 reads CASSPQGAASVTGDQPQHF. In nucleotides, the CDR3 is TGTGCCAGCTCACCACAGGGGGCGGCCAGTGTAACCGGGGATCAGCCCCAGCATTTT.

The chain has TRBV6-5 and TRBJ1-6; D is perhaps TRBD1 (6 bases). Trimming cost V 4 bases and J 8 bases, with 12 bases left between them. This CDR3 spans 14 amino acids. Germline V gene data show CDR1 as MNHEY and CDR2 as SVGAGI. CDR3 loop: CASSSVRGYSPLHF. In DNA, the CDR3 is TGTGCCAGCAGTTCAGTCAGGGGTTATTCACCCCTCCACTTT.

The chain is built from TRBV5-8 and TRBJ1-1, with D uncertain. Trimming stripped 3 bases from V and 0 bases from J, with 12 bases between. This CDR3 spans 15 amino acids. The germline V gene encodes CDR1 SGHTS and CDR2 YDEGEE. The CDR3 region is CASSSRIGVNTEAFF. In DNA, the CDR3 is TGTGCCAGCAGCTCGAGGATCGGGGTGAACACTGAAGCTTTCTTT.

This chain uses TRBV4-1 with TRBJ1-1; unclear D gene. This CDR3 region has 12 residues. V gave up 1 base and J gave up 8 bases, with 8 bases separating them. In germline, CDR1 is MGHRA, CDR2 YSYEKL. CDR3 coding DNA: TGCGCCAGCAGCCAAGTCCGGGGAGAAGCTTTCTTT. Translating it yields CASSQVRGEAFF.

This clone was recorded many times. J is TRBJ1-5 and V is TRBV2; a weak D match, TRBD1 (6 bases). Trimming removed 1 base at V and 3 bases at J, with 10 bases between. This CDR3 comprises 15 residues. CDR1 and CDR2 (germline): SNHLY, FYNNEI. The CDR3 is CASSEGQVNNQPQHF. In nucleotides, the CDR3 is TGTGCCAGCAGTGAAGGACAGGTCAACAATCAGCCCCAGCATTTT.

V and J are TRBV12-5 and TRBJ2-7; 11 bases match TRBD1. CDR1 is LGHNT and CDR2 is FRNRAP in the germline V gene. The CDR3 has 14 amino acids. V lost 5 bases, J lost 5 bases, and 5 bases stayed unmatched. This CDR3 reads CASGPGQGAHEQYF. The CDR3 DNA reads TGTGCTAGTGGTCCCGGACAGGGGGCCCACGAGCAGTACTTC.

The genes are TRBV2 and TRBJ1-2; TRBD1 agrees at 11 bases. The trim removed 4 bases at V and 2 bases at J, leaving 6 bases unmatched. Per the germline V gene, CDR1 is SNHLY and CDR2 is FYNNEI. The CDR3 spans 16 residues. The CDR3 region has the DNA TGTGCCAGCAGTGCCCGGACAGGGGGCAAGAACTATGGCTACACCTTC. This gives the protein CASSARTGGKNYGYTF.

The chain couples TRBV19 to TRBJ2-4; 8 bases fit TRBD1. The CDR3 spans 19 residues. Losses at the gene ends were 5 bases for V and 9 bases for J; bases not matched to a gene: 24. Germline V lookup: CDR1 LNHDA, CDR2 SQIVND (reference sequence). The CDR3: CASSPTNPGTGAWVGIQYF. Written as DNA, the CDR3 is TGTGCCAGTAGTCCCACAAATCCCGGGACAGGTGCGTGGGTCGGCATTCAGTACTTC.

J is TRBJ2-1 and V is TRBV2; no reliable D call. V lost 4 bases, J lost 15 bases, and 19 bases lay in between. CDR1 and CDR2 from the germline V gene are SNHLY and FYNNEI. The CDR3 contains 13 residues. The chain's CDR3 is CASSAVGFYTGFF. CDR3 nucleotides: TGTGCCAGCAGTGCAGTGGGTTTTTACACGGGGTTCTTC.

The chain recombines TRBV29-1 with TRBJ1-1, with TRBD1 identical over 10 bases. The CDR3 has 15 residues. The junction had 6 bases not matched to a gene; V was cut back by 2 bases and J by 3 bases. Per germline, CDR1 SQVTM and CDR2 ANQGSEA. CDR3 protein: CSVELLGTGDTEAFF. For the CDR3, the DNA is TGCAGCGTTGAATTGTTGGGGACAGGGGACACTGAAGCTTTCTTT.

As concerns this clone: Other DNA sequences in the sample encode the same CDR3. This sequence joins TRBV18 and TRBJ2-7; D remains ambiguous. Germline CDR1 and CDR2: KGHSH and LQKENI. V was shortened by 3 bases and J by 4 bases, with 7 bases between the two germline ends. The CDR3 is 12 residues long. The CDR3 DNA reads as TGTGCCAGCTCACCCCAGACATACGAGCAGTACTTC. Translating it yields CASSPQTYEQYF.

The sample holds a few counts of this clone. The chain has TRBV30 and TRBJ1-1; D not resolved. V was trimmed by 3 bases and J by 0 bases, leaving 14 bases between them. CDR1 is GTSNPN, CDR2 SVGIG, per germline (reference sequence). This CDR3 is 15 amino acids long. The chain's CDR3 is CAWRPKRFMNTEAFF. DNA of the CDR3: TGTGCCTGGAGGCCCAAGCGGTTTATGAACACTGAAGCTTTCTTT.